What follows are 28 T cell receptor beta chains derived from one specimen sequenced in a study of T cell responses to AZD1222 COVID-19 vaccine. Generated by immunoSEQ multiplex PCR, the TCRdb table keeps only in-frame clones and is missing some. This table holds roughly 180,000 clones, 94% found once. The source material was peripheral blood, sampled on day 0 of AZD1222 vaccination. These receptors all stem from an adult in good health.

The chain employs TRBV5-1 and TRBJ1-2, with D hard to call. Trimming stripped 0 bases from V and 5 bases from J, with 11 bases between. CDR3 length equals 14 residues. Germline CDR1 and CDR2: SGHRS and YFSETQ. The CDR3 loop reads CASSLVGFDYGYTF. The DNA of the CDR3 is TGCGCCAGCAGCTTGGTCGGTTTCGATTATGGCTACACCTTC.

This clone was picked up one time. V gene TRBV27 combines with J gene TRBJ1-6; D remains ambiguous. The V gene lost 5 bases and the J gene lost 9 bases, with 8 bases spanning the gap. Germline V lookup: CDR1 MNHEY, CDR2 SMNVEV (reference sequence). The CDR3 is 12 amino acids. The CDR3 nucleotides are TGTGCCAGCAGTCTATACGGTTCACCCCTCCACTTT. Its protein is CASSLYGSPLHF.

This clone has more than one count but fewer than ten. The genes are TRBV5-8 and TRBJ2-2; 9 bases agree with TRBD2. Germline CDR1 and CDR2: SGHTS and YDEGEE. V lost 5 bases to trimming and J lost 5 bases; unmatched junction nucleotides: 10. This CDR3 spans 16 amino acids. CDR3 nucleotides: TGTGCCAGCAGACCCTTACTAGCGGGTGCGACCGGGGAGCTGTTTTTT. This encodes CASRPLLAGATGELFF.

J is TRBJ2-5 and V is TRBV5-5, with 12 bases identical to TRBD2. The CDR3 runs 15 residues. CDR1 and CDR2 (germline): SGHKS, YYEKEE (reference sequence). V shed 7 bases, J shed 4 bases, and the junction held 8 bases outside the gene matches. Written as DNA, the CDR3 is TGTGCCAGCTCCGGACTAGCGGGAAGGGGAGAGACCCAGTACTTC. Amino acids: CASSGLAGRGETQYF.

This chain connects TRBV21-1 to TRBJ1-3; the table's D call TRBD1 went unverified against the DNA. TRBV21-1 is labeled a pseudogene. The CDR3 extends over 16 amino acids. The CDR3 nucleotides read TGTGCCAGCAGCGACTACAGGACAGTCCAAGGAAACACCATATATTTT. It translates to CASSDYRTVQGNTIYF.

V gene TRBV7-9 combines with J gene TRBJ1-2, with D possibly TRBD1 on 5 matching bases. Germline CDR1 reads SEHNR; CDR2 reads FQNEAQ (reference sequence). This CDR3 is built from 17 residues. Trimming shortened V by 5 bases and J by 4 bases, and 23 bases separated the two germline ends. The CDR3 DNA reads as TGTGCCAGCAGCCCAACCCCCCAGGGTCCCTCTGGCTATGGCTACACCTTC. It encodes CASSPTPQGPSGYGYTF.

The V and J genes are TRBV18 and TRBJ2-7, with 12 bases aligning to TRBD2. Germline CDR1 and CDR2: KGHSH and LQKENI. V lost 4 bases and J lost 0; bases outside the gene matches: 4. The CDR3 covers 16 residues. CDR3 residues: CASSLGLAGDSYEQYF. The CDR3 DNA follows: TGTGCCAGCTCACTGGGACTAGCGGGCGACTCCTACGAGCAGTACTTC.

This chain joins TRBV30 and TRBJ1-3; D not resolved. Trimming stripped 6 bases from V and 3 bases from J, with 15 bases between. Germline CDR1 is GTSNPN and CDR2 is SVGIG (reference sequence). CDR3 length: 14 residues. The CDR3 DNA is TGTGCCTGCGAGACTCCAGGTCATGGAAACACCATATATTTT. Protein product: CACETPGHGNTIYF.

V gene TRBV5-6 combines with J gene TRBJ2-5; 10 positions agree with TRBD1. The germline V gene encodes CDR1 SGHDT and CDR2 YYEEEE. The length of the CDR3 is 15 residues. J was trimmed by 5 bases and V by 4 bases; bases with no gene match: 8. CDR3 loop: CASSQGTGAGETQYF. The CDR3 bases are TGTGCCAGCAGCCAGGGGACAGGGGCTGGGGAGACCCAGTACTTC.

The chain has TRBV28 and TRBJ1-5; perhaps TRBD1 as D (6 bases). Per germline, CDR1 MDHEN and CDR2 SYDVKM. V gave up 6 bases and J gave up 0 bases, with 9 bases separating them. This CDR3 region has 14 residues. The CDR3 DNA follows: TGTGCCAGCAGAACAGGGAGTAGCAATCAGCCCCAGCATTTT. Protein sequence: CASRTGSSNQPQHF.

The V gene is TRBV15, the J gene TRBJ2-1; unclear D gene. The V gene lost 7 bases and the J gene lost 6 bases, with 16 bases spanning the gap. The CDR3 length is 14 residues. In germline, CDR1 is LNHNV, CDR2 YYDKDF (reference sequence). The chain's CDR3 is CATNGPFSGNEQFF. DNA for the CDR3: TGTGCCACCAACGGGCCATTTTCGGGCAATGAGCAGTTCTTC.

This clone has a single count. The chain uses TRBV4-1 and TRBJ2-2, with D unclear. The CDR3 length is 17 residues. The germline V and J ends were trimmed by 1 base and 4 bases, with 16 bases remaining between them. Germline V gene data show CDR1 as MGHRA and CDR2 as YSYEKL. CDR3 amino acids: CASSQVVRVVRTGELFF. The CDR3 DNA sequence: TGCGCCAGCAGCCAAGTTGTAAGGGTGGTTCGCACCGGGGAGCTGTTTTTT.

This chain connects TRBV10-3 to TRBJ1-1, with a tentative D call TRBD1 (5 bases). The ends were cut back, 10 bases at V and 1 base at J, with 10 bases in the middle. This CDR3 is 12 amino acids long. Germline CDR1 reads ENHRY; CDR2 reads SYGVKD. In DNA, the CDR3 is TGTGCCACCCGGGGGGGGAACACTGAAGCTTTCTTT. Its protein product is CATRGGNTEAFF.

This clone has a single count. The V call is TRBV18, the J call TRBJ1-6; no clear D. The CDR3 spans 15 residues. The V gene lost 1 base and the J gene lost 0 bases, with 4 bases spanning the gap. Germline values: CDR1 KGHSH, CDR2 LQKENI. CDR3 residues: CASSPQLSYNSPLHF. CDR3 in DNA: TGTGCCAGCTCACCACAGCTCTCCTATAATTCACCCCTCCACTTT. Variable domain in full (rest from reference TRBV18 and TRBJ1-6): NAGVMQNPRHLVRRRGQEARLRCSPMKGHSHVYWYRQLPEEGLKFMVYLQKENIIDESGMPKERFSAEFPKEGPSILRIQQVVRGDSAAYFCASSPQLSYNSPLHFGNGTRLTVT.

The chain uses TRBV11-3 and TRBJ2-1, with D uncertain. The CDR3 covers 13 residues. With 2 bases removed from V and 6 bases from J, the gap between germline ends came to 8 bases. Per germline, CDR1 SGHNT and CDR2 YENEEA. In nucleotides, the CDR3 is TGTGCCAGCAGCTTATCCTTTTTCAATGAGCAGTTCTTC. Its translation: CASSLSFFNEQFF.

The count of this clone is one. The gene calls are TRBV5-4 and TRBJ2-5, with 8 bases fitting TRBD2. Germline V gene data show CDR1 as SGHNT and CDR2 as YYREEE (reference sequence). This CDR3 comprises 15 residues. J was trimmed by 5 bases and V by 0 bases; bases with no gene match: 6. The CDR3 sequence: CASSLDGLAWETQYF. In DNA, the CDR3 is TGTGCCAGCAGCTTGGATGGACTAGCATGGGAGACCCAGTACTTC.

The genes are TRBV7-2 and TRBJ2-1, with 9 nucleotides matching TRBD2. The CDR3 sequence is 16 residues long. Unmatched junction bases numbered 12, after V lost 5 bases and J lost 7 bases. Germline V gene lookup returns CDR1 SGHTA and CDR2 FQGNSA. The CDR3 region is CASSVFSGRKSNEQFF. The CDR3 nucleotides are TGTGCCAGCAGCGTGTTTAGCGGGAGAAAAAGTAATGAGCAGTTCTTC. Drawing the rest from reference TRBV7-2 and TRBJ2-1, the complete variable domain is GAGVSQSPSNKVTEKGKDVELRCDPISGHTALYWYRQSLGQGLEFLIYFQGNSAPDKSGLPSDRFSAERTGGSVSTLTIQRTQQEDSAVYLCASSVFSGRKSNEQFFGPGTRLTVL.

The chain combines TRBV27 with TRBJ2-1; maybe TRBD2 (6 bases). This CDR3 region has 16 residues. Trimming removed 2 bases from V and 0 bases from J, with 11 bases in between. Germline V lookup: CDR1 MNHEY, CDR2 SMNVEV (reference sequence). Here the CDR3 DNA reads TGTGCCAGCAGTTTAGGCGGGACCAGCTCCTACAATGAGCAGTTCTTC. Translated, it gives CASSLGGTSSYNEQFF.

The rearrangement links TRBV20-1 to TRBJ1-1; no definite D call. This CDR3 is 11 amino acids long. CDR1 is DFQATT and CDR2 is SNEGSKA in the germline V gene (reference sequence). V dropped 7 bases and J dropped 6 bases, with 12 bases sitting between them. CDR3 DNA: TGCAGTGTCAGGCATGTCTCTGAAGCTTTCTTT. It specifies CSVRHVSEAFF.

This CDR3 reads CASSSGGKNTEAFF. The CDR3 DNA sequence: TGTGCCAGCAGCTCGGGAGGGAAGAACACTGAAGCTTTCTTT. The chain carries TRBV7-3 and TRBJ1-1; D not resolved. Germline lookup yields CDR1 SGHTA and CDR2 FQGTGA. V shed 4 bases and J shed 1 base, with 10 bases lying between them. This CDR3 spans 14 amino acids.

The V gene is TRBV3-1 (or the pseudogene TRBV3-2), the J gene TRBJ2-5; D uncertain. The germline V gene encodes CDR1 LGHDT and CDR2 YNNKEL (reference sequence). CDR3 length equals 13 residues. V was clipped by 3 bases and J by 3 bases, with 8 bases between them. The CDR3 DNA reads as TGTGCCAGCAGCCAGGCTGGCGAAGAGACCCAGTACTTC. Its protein is CASSQAGEETQYF.

The V gene is TRBV12-3 or TRBV12-4, the J gene TRBJ2-1; 10 nucleotides align to TRBD2. Losses at the gene ends were 6 bases for V and 14 bases for J; bases not matched to a gene: 7. The CDR3 contains 12 residues. The CDR3 loop reads CASSFAGTSEFF. The CDR3 DNA reads TGTGCCAGCAGCTTCGCCGGGACTAGCGAGTTCTTC.

The chain carries TRBV7-7 and TRBJ2-2; D gene unclear. Trimming stripped 5 bases from V and 3 bases from J, with 19 bases between. CDR3 length: 17 amino acids. CDR1 SSHAT and CDR2 FNYEAQ come from the germline V gene (reference sequence). The CDR3 sequence: CASSPPPWRKDTGELFF. CDR3 nucleotides: TGTGCCAGCAGCCCTCCCCCTTGGCGGAAAGACACCGGGGAGCTGTTTTTT.

The chain combines TRBV3-1 (or the pseudogene TRBV3-2) with TRBJ1-3; a weak D match, TRBD1 (5 bases). Germline CDR1 and CDR2: LGHDT and YNNKEL (reference sequence). The CDR3 contains 14 residues. The V end was cut by 5 bases, the J end by 2 bases, with 10 bases between. CDR3 in amino acids: CASSSQGAGNTIYF. DNA of the CDR3: TGTGCCAGCAGCTCGCAGGGAGCTGGAAACACCATATATTTT.

This chain connects TRBV4-1 to TRBJ1-2; D is undetermined. The V end was cut by 3 bases, the J end by 5 bases, with 13 bases between. This CDR3 is built from 14 residues. Germline lookup yields CDR1 MGHRA and CDR2 YSYEKL. The CDR3 loop reads CASSQGNFGYGYTF. In DNA form, the CDR3 reads TGCGCCAGCAGCCAGGGGAACTTCGGTTATGGCTACACCTTC.

The chain links TRBV4-1 to TRBJ2-7; D remains ambiguous. The germline CDR1 and CDR2 sequences are MGHRA and YSYEKL. The CDR3 is 14 residues long. The V end was cut by 1 base, the J end by 3 bases, with 10 bases between. The CDR3 loop is CASSQGERLYEQYF. CDR3 coding DNA: TGCGCCAGCAGCCAAGGCGAGCGTCTCTACGAGCAGTACTTC.

The chain carries TRBV5-1 and TRBJ1-2; tentative D call: TRBD1 (6 bases). CDR1 is SGHRS, CDR2 YFSETQ, per germline. V lost 0 bases and J lost 1, with 13 bases in between. The CDR3 totals 16 residues. The CDR3 region has the DNA TGCGCCAGCAGCTTGGGGATCAGGGGTTATAACTATGGCTACACCTTC. This encodes CASSLGIRGYNYGYTF.

J is TRBJ2-2 and V is TRBV27, with 7 bases that match TRBD1. The CDR3 is 15 residues long. The germline CDR1 and CDR2 sequences are MNHEY and SMNVEV (reference sequence). The V segment lost 0 bases and the J segment 5 bases; nucleotides outside the gene matches: 3. The DNA of the CDR3 is TGTGCCAGCAGTTTATCCCCGACAGGGACCGGGGAGCTGTTTTTT. Translating gives CASSLSPTGTGELFF.